This TCR beta chain was profiled in a study of blood T cell repertoires in COVID-19. This clone was recorded only once. Looked up from germline, CDR1 is MDHEN and CDR2 is SYDVKM. The V gene lost 5 bases and the J gene lost 2 bases, with 20 bases spanning the gap. The CDR3 sequence is 17 residues long. Measured with immunoSEQ multiplex PCR; TCRdb has only the in-frame clones, and not every one. The table has fewer than 450,000 clones, more than 70% seen once; the top ten hold less than 1.5%. The sequenced material came from PBMCs or T cells enriched from blood (not recorded which). The rearrangement links TRBV28 to TRBJ2-3, with a tentative D call TRBD1 (6 bases). The receptor was derived from a woman aged 18-29 years who had recovered from COVID-19. CDR3 nucleotide sequence: TGTGCCAGCAGTACAGGGCGTTTTGGGGATTCCACAGATACGCAGTATTTT. Translation gives CASSTGRFGDSTDTQYF.